These 10 T cell receptor beta chains came from one sample sequenced in a study of blood T cell repertoires in COVID-19. Assay used: immunoSEQ multiplex PCR; TCRdb lists only in-frame clones, some missing. Among around 150,000 clones listed, more than 75% were seen once. Sequences were obtained from peripheral blood. These receptors were taken from a man between 65 and 80 years old with acute or convalescent COVID-19.

This chain's CDR3 is CASSLLGGGAYEQYF. As DNA, the CDR3 is TGTGCCAGCAGCCTCCTGGGAGGGGGGGCCTACGAGCAGTACTTC. The gene calls are TRBV7-9 and TRBJ2-7; D perhaps matches TRBD2 (7 bases). Germline V lookup: CDR1 SEHNR, CDR2 FQNEAQ (reference sequence). The CDR3 is 15 amino acids. V lost 5 bases and J 2 bases, leaving 16 bases between the germline ends.

The chain uses TRBV6-4 and TRBJ2-3; 7 nucleotides align to TRBD2. Germline V lookup: CDR1 MRHNA, CDR2 SNTAGT. Germline trimming cut 2 bases from V and 2 bases from J; bases unmatched to any gene: 1. The CDR3 runs to 14 residues. The CDR3 sequence is CASSDGGDTDTQYF. The CDR3 DNA follows: TGTGCCAGCAGTGACGGGGGGGACACAGATACGCAGTATTTT.

The gene calls are TRBV18 and TRBJ2-7; no definite D call. This CDR3 has 15 residues. Trimming shortened V by 4 bases and J by 3 bases, and 16 bases separated the two germline ends. Germline CDR1 and CDR2: KGHSH and LQKENI. The CDR3 DNA reads TGTGCCAGCTCACGCGATAGCCCCCCGCGCTACGAGCAGTACTTC. Protein sequence: CASSRDSPPRYEQYF.

This clone was picked up a small number of times. The chain combines TRBV19 with TRBJ1-6; D not certain. Germline-derived CDR1 and CDR2 are LNHDA and SQIVND (reference sequence). The CDR3 is made up of 14 amino acids. Trimming removed 5 bases at V and 6 bases at J, with 11 bases between. CDR3 residues: CASSSQQSNSPLHF. The CDR3 nucleotides are TGTGCCAGTAGTTCTCAACAGTCTAATTCACCCCTCCACTTT.

This clone was seen a handful of times. The rearrangement uses TRBV2 and TRBJ2-1; the match to TRBD2 covers 8 bases. The V segment lost 6 bases and the J segment 3 bases; nucleotides outside the gene matches: 7. The CDR3 consists of 15 residues. Germline CDR1 and CDR2: SNHLY and FYNNEI. CDR3 sequence (DNA): TGTGCCAGCAGCACACTAGCGGCAAACTACAATGAGCAGTTCTTC. This sequence encodes CASSTLAANYNEQFF.

The chain is built from TRBV28 and TRBJ1-1; a possible D gene is TRBD1 (5 bases). CDR1 and CDR2 from the germline V gene are MDHEN and SYDVKM. The CDR3 runs to 15 residues. Trimming cost V 11 bases and J 5 bases, with 24 bases left between them. CDR3 region: CAVPLPPGGGTEAFF. In nucleotides, the CDR3 is TGTGCCGTCCCGCTCCCGCCCGGGGGTGGGACTGAAGCTTTCTTT.

V usage is TRBV7-2 and J usage is TRBJ1-4; TRBD1 aligns across 9 bases. Trimming removed 4 bases from V and 4 bases from J; junction bases left unmatched: 4. Germline CDR1 is SGHTA and CDR2 is FQGNSA. The CDR3 extends over 15 amino acids. The CDR3: CASSSGQGRNEKLFF. Here the CDR3 DNA reads TGTGCCAGCAGCTCCGGACAGGGGCGTAATGAAAAACTGTTTTTT.

The chain combines TRBV6-6 with TRBJ2-3; D remains ambiguous. CDR3 length: 14 residues. V lost 3 bases to trimming and J lost 2 bases, with 9 bases between them. Germline CDR1 MNHNY, CDR2 SVGAGI (reference sequence). CDR3 sequence: CASSYSSNTDTQYF. The CDR3 DNA reads as TGTGCCAGCAGTTATAGTTCGAACACAGATACGCAGTATTTT.

The chain uses TRBV28 and TRBJ1-1, with D hard to call. Per the germline V gene, CDR1 is MDHEN and CDR2 is SYDVKM. The CDR3 spans 15 residues. The V end was cut by 2 bases, the J end by 4 bases, with 14 bases between. DNA for the CDR3: TGTGCCAGCAGTTTACCTACCCCGACGGGCACTGAAGCTTTCTTT. Translation: CASSLPTPTGTEAFF.

The chain uses TRBV5-6 and TRBJ2-3; 10 bases align to TRBD2. Germline values: CDR1 SGHDT, CDR2 YYEEEE. V dropped 4 bases and J dropped 7; count of bases not matched to a gene: 9. The CDR3 spans 15 residues. CDR3 sequence reads: CASSRTSGVLNTQYF. Here the CDR3 DNA reads TGTGCCAGCAGCCGTACTAGCGGGGTTTTAAATACGCAGTATTTT.